The present entry profiles one T cell receptor (beta chain) with its context. What it recognizes is unknown. The data are from a study of ipilimumab plus nivolumab after autologous stem cell transplantation. Study in general: The myeloma group: high-risk transplant-naive, or relapse within 3 years after first autologous transplant.

Patients got ipilimumab 1 mg/kg beginning 14 to 28 days post-transplant. Patients received nivolumab 3 mg/kg at weeks 1, 4, 7, 10, then fortnightly to week 26. Using immunoSEQ multiplex PCR, the repertoire was profiled, and TCRdb retains in-frame clones only, with some absent. The sample contains tens of thousands of clones, 80% to 95% of which appear only once. CDR3 size: 17 residues. The germline V gene encodes CDR1 LGHNA and CDR2 YNFKEQ. The ends were cut back, 1 base at V and 0 bases at J, with 10 bases in the middle. Broader study findings: TCR repertoire, Treg phenotype and gut microbiota reportedly support more study of this approach.

The sequences come from PBMCs, collected in a trial of ipilimumab plus nivolumab as post-transplant consolidation. The chain has TRBV4-2 and TRBJ2-6, with a possible D match to TRBD2 (6 bases). This clonotype was obtained from a male donor with multiple myeloma. The CDR3 is CASSQVSGASGANVLTF. DNA of the CDR3: TGTGCCAGCAGCCAAGTTTCGGGAGCCTCTGGGGCCAACGTCCTGACTTTC.